A selection of T cell receptor beta chains follows, all from one sample in a study of T cell responses to AZD1222 COVID-19 vaccine. Clones were sequenced by immunoSEQ multiplex PCR, and TCRdb holds only the in-frame ones, with some missing. The repertoire includes fewer than 150,000 clones, 70% to 90% of them detected once, and around 6% sits in the top ten. The sample was peripheral blood, taken on day 0 of AZD1222 vaccination. Every receptor here comes from an adult in good health. CDR3s include the opening cysteine and the closing phenylalanine or tryptophan. Each record gives: D gene, V gene, clone size, J gene, CDR3 protein, CDR3 DNA. D genes are given only for firm matches. Size tells how often a clone was seen (once, few, many) or the class of an expanded clone, and some rows leave it out.

NA	TRBV6-5	NA	TRBJ2-1	CASTWDGGGINEQFF	TGTGCCAGCACCTGGGACGGAGGGGGCATAAATGAGCAGTTCTTC
NA	TRBV15	NA	TRBJ2-7	CATSKETTRSYEQYF	TGTGCCACCAGCAAAGAGACTACCCGATCCTACGAGCAGTACTTC
NA	TRBV5-1	NA	TRBJ1-1	CASTRTGTGNTEAFF	TGCGCCAGCACTCGGACCGGGACGGGCAACACTGAAGCTTTCTTT
NA	TRBV5-6	NA	TRBJ1-2	CASSGDGGDGYTF	TGTGCCAGCAGCGGGGACGGCGGGGATGGCTACACCTTC
NA	TRBV27	NA	TRBJ2-1	CASSHRTGWDEQFF	TGTGCCAGCAGTCATAGGACGGGGTGGGATGAGCAGTTCTTC
TRBD1	TRBV6-5	NA	TRBJ1-1	CASSYPDRRGNTEAFF	TGTGCCAGCAGTTACCCGGACAGGCGGGGGAACACTGAAGCTTTCTTT
TRBD1	TRBV6-5	NA	TRBJ2-1	CASSYGDRVSNEQFF	TGTGCCAGCAGTTACGGGGACAGGGTGAGCAATGAGCAGTTCTTC
NA	TRBV6-6	NA	TRBJ2-7	CASSYPDGSF	TGTGCCAGCAGTTACCCGGACGGGTCGTTC
TRBD1	TRBV19	NA	TRBJ1-5	CASSGGTGPQPQHF	TGTGCCAGTAGTGGAGGGACAGGTCCTCAGCCCCAGCATTTT
NA	TRBV12-3/TRBV12-4	NA	TRBJ2-7	CASNPEGGEQYF	TGTGCCAGCAACCCCGAGGGGGGGGAGCAGTACTTC
TRBD2	TRBV5-1	NA	TRBJ2-5	CASSSPRASGKETQYF	TGCGCCAGCAGCTCGCCGAGGGCTAGCGGTAAAGAGACCCAGTACTTC
TRBD1	TRBV19	few	TRBJ2-6	CASSIQGAGANVLTF	TGTGCCAGTAGTATACAGGGGGCTGGGGCCAACGTCCTGACTTTC
NA	TRBV19	NA	TRBJ1-5	CASKLTRSGNQPQHF	TGTGCCAGTAAATTGACGAGGTCGGGCAATCAGCCCCAGCATTTT
NA	TRBV6-5	NA	TRBJ2-3	CASSYSGGTDTQYF	TGTGCCAGCAGTTACTCAGGGGGCACAGATACGCAGTATTTT
TRBD1	TRBV7-2	NA	TRBJ1-5	CASSLRQGVAQPQHF	TGTGCCAGCAGCTTAAGGCAGGGGGTTGCTCAGCCCCAGCATTTT
TRBD1	TRBV28	NA	TRBJ2-7	CAATGGQGRRKYF	TGTGCCGCGACCGGGGGACAGGGACGAAGAAAGTACTTC
TRBD1	TRBV2	NA	TRBJ2-1	CASLALGTGIGNEQFF	TGTGCCAGCCTAGCATTAGGGACAGGGATTGGAAATGAGCAGTTCTTC
NA	TRBV27	NA	TRBJ1-6	CASSLAGSYNSPLHF	TGTGCCAGCAGTTTAGCCGGCTCCTATAATTCACCCCTCCACTTT
TRBD1	TRBV10-1	few	TRBJ1-1	CASTPRESGQGGLEAFF	TGCGCCAGCACCCCGAGGGAATCGGGACAGGGGGGCCTTGAAGCTTTCTTT
TRBD2	TRBV19	once	TRBJ2-1	CASSIIGSGGRYEQFF	TGTGCCAGTAGTATAATAGGTAGCGGGGGTAGGTATGAGCAGTTCTTC
TRBD1	TRBV19	NA	TRBJ1-5	CASSLRGGNQPQHF	TGTGCCAGTAGTCTCAGGGGGGGCAATCAGCCCCAGCATTTT
NA	TRBV5-1	NA	TRBJ2-1	CASATGRPGYDEQFF	TGCGCCAGCGCAACGGGACGCCCAGGTTACGATGAGCAGTTCTTC
NA	TRBV15	NA	TRBJ1-5	CATSREGAGGTGQPQHF	TGTGCCACCAGCAGAGAGGGAGCGGGGGGAACGGGTCAGCCCCAGCATTTT
NA	TRBV4-1	NA	TRBJ1-3	CASSQPRGGTSGNTIYF	TGCGCCAGCAGCCAACCACGCGGAGGTACCTCTGGAAACACCATATATTTT
NA	TRBV2	NA	TRBJ2-1	CASSVVSGDVFF	TGTGCCAGCAGTGTTGTTTCAGGGGACGTATTCTTC
NA	TRBV18	NA	TRBJ2-3	CASSPPSSSTQYF	TGTGCCAGCTCACCACCGTCTAGCTCTACGCAGTATTTT
NA	TRBV2	once	TRBJ1-2	CASSGWGGLNGYTF	TGTGCCAGCAGTGGCTGGGGAGGTCTCAATGGCTACACCTTC
NA	TRBV5-6	NA	TRBJ1-6	CASSLSGSPLHF	TGTGCCAGCAGCTTGAGTGGTTCACCCCTCCACTTT
NA	TRBV3-1/TRBV3-2	NA	TRBJ2-5	CASRVTEETQYF	TGTGCCAGCAGGGTGACAGAAGAGACCCAGTACTTC
NA	TRBV11-2	NA	TRBJ2-7	CASGEDEGGTDYEQYF	TGTGCCAGCGGAGAAGACGAGGGGGGAACGGACTACGAGCAGTACTTC
TRBD1	TRBV2	few	TRBJ1-4	CASEPGQGYEKLFF	TGTGCCAGTGAACCGGGACAGGGGTATGAAAAACTGTTTTTT
NA	TRBV28	NA	TRBJ1-4	CASGGTPATNEKLFF	TGTGCCAGCGGAGGGACACCAGCAACTAATGAAAAACTGTTTTTT
TRBD1	TRBV5-8	once	TRBJ1-4	CASRLGQINEKLFF	TGTGCCAGCAGATTGGGACAGATTAATGAAAAACTGTTTTTT
NA	TRBV28	NA	TRBJ1-2	CASSTGVNYGYTF	TGTGCCAGCAGCACGGGGGTTAACTATGGCTACACCTTC
TRBD1	TRBV5-4	NA	TRBJ2-7	CASSWSGGRSYEQYF	TGTGCCAGCAGCTGGTCAGGGGGTAGGTCCTACGAGCAGTACTTC
TRBD2	TRBV27	few	TRBJ2-7	CASMQAGGPTYEQYF	TGTGCCAGCATGCAAGCGGGGGGACCCACCTACGAGCAGTACTTC
NA	TRBV5-8	few	TRBJ2-5	CASSLMGGETQYF	TGTGCCAGCAGCTTGATGGGGGGAGAGACCCAGTACTTC
NA	TRBV3-1/TRBV3-2	NA	TRBJ1-4	CASSPPRERAGNEKLFF	TGTGCCAGCAGCCCCCCCAGGGAGAGGGCAGGTAATGAAAAACTGTTTTTT
NA	TRBV12-3/TRBV12-4	NA	TRBJ1-2	CASSLARRGYTF	TGTGCCAGCAGTTTAGCACGGCGGGGCTACACCTTC
TRBD2	TRBV2	NA	TRBJ2-7	CASSEARRGGSQYF	TGTGCCAGCAGTGAAGCGCGCCGGGGGGGTAGTCAGTACTTC
TRBD1	TRBV19	once	TRBJ1-2	CASRPGQAARGYTF	TGTGCCAGTCGCCCGGGACAGGCGGCGAGGGGCTACACCTTC
NA	TRBV7-9	few	TRBJ1-1	CASSLKSAEAFF	TGTGCCAGCAGCTTAAAATCAGCTGAAGCTTTCTTT
TRBD1	TRBV3-1/TRBV3-2	NA	TRBJ2-7	CASSQTNKGAHGYYEQYF	TGTGCCAGCAGCCAGACTAACAAGGGGGCGCATGGGTACTACGAGCAGTACTTC